A single sample is the source of the 3 T cell receptor beta chains below, sequenced in a study of blood T cell repertoires in COVID-19. TCRdb's table, derived via immunoSEQ multiplex PCR, lists solely in-frame clones and lacks some. Among roughly 200,000 clones, roughly 81% were seen once, and the ten largest hold roughly 4.6%. The sample was peripheral blood. These receptors originate from a woman aged 70 to 79 with active or convalescent COVID-19.

In nucleotides, the CDR3 is TGTGCCAGTAGTATGACGGGATCGTACAATGAGCAGTTCTTC. It yields the protein CASSMTGSYNEQFF. This sequence joins TRBV19 and TRBJ2-1, with a tentative D call TRBD2 (5 bases). V was trimmed by 3 bases and J by 4 bases, leaving 10 bases between them. The CDR3 length is 14 residues. Germline-derived CDR1 and CDR2 are LNHDA and SQIVND (reference sequence). The whole variable domain, filled in from reference TRBV19 and TRBJ2-1, reads DGGITQSPKYLFRKEGQNVTLSCEQNLNHDAMYWYRQDPGQGLRLIYYSQIVNDFQKGDIAEGYSVSREKKESFPLTVTSAQKNPTAFYLCASSMTGSYNEQFFGPGTRLTVL.

The V and J genes are TRBV28 and TRBJ2-2; 9 bases agree with TRBD1. The germline CDR1 and CDR2 sequences are MDHEN and SYDVKM. The CDR3 is 16 residues long. Losses at the gene ends were 6 bases for V and 4 bases for J; bases not matched to a gene: 9. This CDR3 reads CASRSPGQGPTGELFF. In DNA, the CDR3 is TGTGCCAGCAGATCTCCGGGACAGGGACCCACCGGGGAGCTGTTTTTT.

This clone came up once. This chain connects TRBV30 to TRBJ2-1; 7 bases are shared with TRBD2. The CDR3 sequence is 12 residues long. The ends lost 2 bases at V and 11 bases at J; junction bases unmatched: 6. Germline loops: CDR1 GTSNPN, CDR2 SVGIG (reference sequence). The CDR3 DNA reads TGTGCCTGGAGTATCTCTAGCGGCAAGCAGTTCTTC. Translating it yields CAWSISSGKQFF.